This T cell receptor (beta chain) was profiled in a study of CD8+ T cells in alopecia areata. Extraction and reverse transcription of RNA yielded cDNA as the sequencing template. TCRdb keeps only in-frame clones here, not all; method: immunoSEQ multiplex PCR. The sample carries approximately 220,000 clones, approximately 38% recorded once. This CDR3 comprises 12 residues. Trimming took 2 bases from V and 4 from J, leaving 6 bases between them. Germline CDR1 SGHDN, CDR2 FVKESK. In the case of this clone: As yet, its antigen is unknown.

The treatment here: oral pan-JAK inhibitor, 5-10 mg twice daily. T lymphocytes (CD4+ and CD8+) were sorted from PBMCs. Study results and limitations: Only one nonresponder was present, which leaves the link between baseline CD8+ expansion and response uncertain.

The genes are TRBV14 and TRBJ2-7; unclear D gene. The starting material was CD4+ T cells sorted from blood, obtained between weeks 30 and 35, from a patient treated with tofacitinib. This TCR came from a human donor with alopecia areata. CDR3 DNA sequence: TGTGCCAGCAGCCAAACCAGATACGAGCAGTACTTC. Protein: CASSQTRYEQYF.